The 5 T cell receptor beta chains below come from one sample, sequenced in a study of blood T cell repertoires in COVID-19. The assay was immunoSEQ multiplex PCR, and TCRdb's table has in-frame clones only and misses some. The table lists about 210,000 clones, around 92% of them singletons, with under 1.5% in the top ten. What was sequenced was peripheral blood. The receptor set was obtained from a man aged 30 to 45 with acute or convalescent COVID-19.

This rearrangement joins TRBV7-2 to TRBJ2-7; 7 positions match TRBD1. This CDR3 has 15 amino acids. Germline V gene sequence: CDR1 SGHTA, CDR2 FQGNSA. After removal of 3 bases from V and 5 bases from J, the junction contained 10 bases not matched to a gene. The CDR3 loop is CASSFTGTALHEQYF. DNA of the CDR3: TGTGCCAGCAGCTTTACCGGGACAGCGTTACACGAGCAGTACTTC.

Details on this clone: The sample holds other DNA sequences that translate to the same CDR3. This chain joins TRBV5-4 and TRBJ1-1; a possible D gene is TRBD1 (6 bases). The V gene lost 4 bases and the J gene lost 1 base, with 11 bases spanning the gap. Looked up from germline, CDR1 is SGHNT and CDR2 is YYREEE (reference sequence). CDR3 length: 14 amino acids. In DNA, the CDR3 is TGTGCCAGCAGCCTGAAGACAGGGAACACTGAAGCTTTCTTT. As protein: CASSLKTGNTEAFF.

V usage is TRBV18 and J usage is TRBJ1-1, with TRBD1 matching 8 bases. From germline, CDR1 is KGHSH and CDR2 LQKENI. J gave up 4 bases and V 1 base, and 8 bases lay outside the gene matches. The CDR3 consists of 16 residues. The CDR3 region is CASSPLGQGAVTEAFF. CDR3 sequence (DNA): TGTGCCAGCTCACCACTTGGCCAGGGGGCCGTCACTGAAGCTTTCTTT.

CDR3 DNA: TGTGCCAGCAGCCAGGTCCAGGGTGATAATGAAAAACTGTTTTTT. This translates into CASSQVQGDNEKLFF. The chain employs TRBV4-2 and TRBJ1-4; maybe TRBD1 (5 bases). This CDR3 region has 15 residues. Trimming stripped 3 bases from V and 4 bases from J, with 12 bases between. Germline CDR1 LGHNA, CDR2 YNFKEQ.

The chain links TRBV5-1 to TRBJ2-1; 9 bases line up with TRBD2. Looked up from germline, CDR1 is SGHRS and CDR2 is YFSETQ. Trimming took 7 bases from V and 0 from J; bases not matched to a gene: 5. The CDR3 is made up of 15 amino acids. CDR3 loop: CASDLAGISYNEQFF. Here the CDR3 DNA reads TGCGCCAGCGATCTAGCGGGAATCTCCTACAATGAGCAGTTCTTC.